These 9 T cell receptor beta chains were sequenced from one sample in a study of T cells in Graves' hyperthyroidism and ophthalmopathy. Authors of the study amplified TCR beta CDR3 regions from RNA transcripts. HTBI primers were the set used in a first-round RT-PCR of the TCR CDR3. TCRdb ran MiXCR on the multiplex PCR reads and lists one entry per CDR3 protein. In the table there are about 400,000 distinct CDR3 sequences, about 15% of which are singletons. Input material: blood. The receptors stem from a woman aged 18-29 years with Graves' hyperthyroidism.

In its sample, this clonotype was seen many times. This chain joins TRBV20-1 and TRBJ2-1, with 10 bases matching TRBD2. Germline-derived CDR1 and CDR2 are DFQATT and SNEGSKA (reference sequence). The CDR3 runs to 14 residues. J was trimmed by 2 bases and V by 4 bases; bases with no gene match: 2. In nucleotides, the CDR3 is TGCAGTGCTATCGGGACTAGCGCCTACAATGAGCAGTTCTTC. Its translation: CSAIGTSAYNEQFF.

V usage is TRBV6-1 and J usage is TRBJ1-2; D is unclear. V lost 5 bases and J 8 bases, leaving 12 bases between the germline ends. The length of the CDR3 is 12 residues. Germline V gene lookup returns CDR1 MNHNS and CDR2 SASEGT. The CDR3 here is CASSKGSIGYTF. The CDR3 DNA reads as TGTGCCAGCAGTAAGGGAAGTATAGGCTACACCTTC.

This clonotype was seen ten or more times. The chain combines TRBV3-1 with TRBJ1-2; no clear D. With 2 bases removed from V and 5 bases from J, the gap between germline ends came to 6 bases. CDR1 and CDR2 (germline): LGHDT, YNNKEL (reference sequence). The CDR3 has 12 residues. CDR3 sequence reads: CASSQPRYGYTF. The CDR3 DNA follows: TGTGCCAGCAGCCAACCACGTTATGGCTACACCTTC. The whole variable domain, remainder taken from reference TRBV3-1 and TRBJ1-2, is DTAVSQTPKYLVTQMGNDKSIKCEQNLGHDTMYWYKQDSKKFLKIMFSYNNKELIINETVPNRFSPKSPDKAHLNLHINSLELGDSAVYFCASSQPRYGYTFGSGTRLTVV.

This clonotype was seen ten or more times. The chain uses TRBV3-1 and TRBJ1-1, with D possibly TRBD1 on 5 matching bases. With 4 bases removed from V and 1 base from J, the gap between germline ends came to 7 bases. This CDR3 contains 13 residues. Germline V gives CDR1 LGHDT, CDR2 YNNKEL (reference sequence). This CDR3 is CASSRGTNTEAFF. The CDR3 nucleotides read TGTGCCAGCAGCCGGGGGACGAACACTGAAGCTTTCTTT.

This clonotype was observed at least ten times. V usage is TRBV7-9 and J usage is TRBJ2-7; 8 bases fit TRBD1. Per germline, CDR1 SEHNR and CDR2 FQNEAQ (reference sequence). V shed 5 bases and J 2 bases; nucleotides not matched to a gene: 8. The CDR3 totals 15 residues. For the CDR3, the DNA is TGTGCCAGCAGCAAACCGGGACAGGAACCCTACGAGCAGTACTTC. Translation: CASSKPGQEPYEQYF. Complete variable domain (other parts from reference TRBV7-9 and TRBJ2-7): DTGVSQNPRHKITKRGQNVTFRCDPISEHNRLYWYRQTLGQGPEFLTYFQNEAQLEKSRLLSDRFSAERPKGSFSTLEIQRTEQGDSAMYLCASSKPGQEPYEQYFGPGTRLTVT.

Many counts were recorded for this clonotype. The chain links TRBV5-1 to TRBJ1-2; no reliable D call. V dropped 7 bases and J dropped 8 bases, with 15 bases sitting between them. Germline CDR1 reads SGHRS; CDR2 reads YFSETQ. The CDR3 is 12 residues long. The CDR3 nucleotides are TGCGCCAGCTTGGATCCGGGCCTAGGCTACACCTTC. Translated, it gives CASLDPGLGYTF. The complete variable domain, with remaining parts taken from reference TRBV5-1 and TRBJ1-2, reads KAGVTQTPRYLIKTRGQQVTLSCSPISGHRSVSWYQQTPGQGLQFLFEYFSETQRNKGNFPGRFSGRQFSNSRSEMNVSTLELGDSALYLCASLDPGLGYTFGSGTRLTVV.

This clonotype was detected many times. The chain recombines TRBV9 with TRBJ2-7, with no clear D. CDR1 and CDR2 (germline): SGDLS, YYNGEE. This CDR3 is 14 amino acids long. V was pared by 4 bases and J by 1 base, with 12 bases between. This CDR3 is CASSPEQGSYEQYF. The CDR3 coding sequence is TGTGCCAGCAGCCCCGAACAAGGATCCTACGAGCAGTACTTC.

This clonotype was counted ten times or more. The chain employs TRBV5-1 and TRBJ2-7, with TRBD1 as a possible D gene (5 bases). V was pared by 2 bases and J by 0 bases, with 15 bases between. The germline V gene encodes CDR1 SGHRS and CDR2 YFSETQ. The length of the CDR3 is 16 residues. Here the CDR3 reads CASSLEAQGSSYEQYF. The CDR3 coding sequence is TGCGCCAGCAGCTTAGAGGCCCAGGGATCCTCCTACGAGCAGTACTTC.

There are many counts of this clonotype. This chain uses TRBV12-3 or TRBV12-4 with TRBJ1-5; D not resolved. Trimming removed 9 bases at V and 8 bases at J, with 23 bases between. This CDR3 has 15 amino acids. The CDR3 is CASSDRPLSREPQHF. CDR3 bases: TGTGCCAGTTCGGATCGCCCTCTTTCTAGGGAGCCCCAGCATTTT.